The 23 T cell receptor beta chains below all came from one sample that was sequenced in a study of T cell responses to AZD1222 COVID-19 vaccine. The method was immunoSEQ multiplex PCR; TCRdb's version includes in-frame clones alone and lacks a portion of them. The data show about 76,000 clones, 60% to 85% seen once. The sample was peripheral blood, taken 28 days after the second dose of the MenACWY control vaccine. These receptors were taken from an adult who received the MenACWY meningococcal vaccine as a control.

In its sample, this clone was seen a few times. The J gene is TRBJ1-2, the V gene TRBV19; D unclear. From germline, CDR1 is LNHDA and CDR2 SQIVND (reference sequence). Trimming pared 5 bases from V and 7 bases from J, leaving 23 bases between. The CDR3 spans 16 residues. CDR3 residues: CASSAGGRGIRGGYTF. Here the CDR3 DNA reads TGTGCCAGTAGTGCAGGTGGACGTGGGATAAGAGGTGGCTACACCTTC. The complete variable domain, with remaining parts taken from reference TRBV19 and TRBJ1-2, reads DGGITQSPKYLFRKEGQNVTLSCEQNLNHDAMYWYRQDPGQGLRLIYYSQIVNDFQKGDIAEGYSVSREKKESFPLTVTSAQKNPTAFYLCASSAGGRGIRGGYTFGSGTRLTVV.

There are a few counts of this clone. CDR3 loop: CASKKGPNQPQHF. The CDR3 bases are TGTGCCAGTAAGAAGGGCCCAAATCAGCCCCAGCATTTT. This chain joins TRBV19 and TRBJ1-5; D gene ambiguous. V lost 7 bases, J lost 4 bases, and 11 bases lay in between. The CDR3 is 13 residues long. Germline CDR1 reads LNHDA; CDR2 reads SQIVND (reference sequence).

The CDR3 DNA follows: TGCGCCAGCAGCTTGCGTGGCGGCGCAGATTACGAGCAGTACTTC. Its translation is CASSLRGGADYEQYF. This chain connects TRBV5-1 to TRBJ2-7, with D unresolved. CDR3 length: 15 amino acids. The V and J ends lost 1 base and 4 bases respectively, with 15 bases between them. Looked up from germline, CDR1 is SGHRS and CDR2 is YFSETQ.

The V and J genes are TRBV7-2 and TRBJ2-7, with D maybe TRBD1 (5 bases). V was trimmed by 2 bases and J by 5 bases, leaving 16 bases between them. The CDR3 totals 15 residues. Germline V gene data show CDR1 as SGHTA and CDR2 as FQGNSA. The CDR3: CASSLQSGSIDEQYF. The DNA for the CDR3 is TGTGCCAGCAGCTTACAATCAGGGTCGATCGACGAGCAGTACTTC.

This clone came up once. Other DNA sequences in this specimen translate into the identical CDR3. V usage is TRBV28 and J usage is TRBJ1-2; D gene uncertain. The V end was cut by 5 bases, the J end by 2 bases, with 6 bases between. Germline CDR1 and CDR2: MDHEN and SYDVKM. CDR3 length: 12 residues. The CDR3 bases are TGTGCCAGCAGTCTAGGGAACTATGGCTACACCTTC. Its protein is CASSLGNYGYTF.

This sequence joins TRBV19 and TRBJ1-2, with TRBD1 as a possible D gene (6 bases). The CDR3 is 14 amino acids. Trimming took 4 bases from V and 4 from J, leaving 13 bases between them. The V gene's germline CDR1 is LNHDA and CDR2 SQIVND (reference sequence). The CDR3 loop reads CASSTRGGAYGYTF. The CDR3 nucleotides read TGTGCCAGTAGTACCAGGGGAGGAGCCTATGGCTACACCTTC.

The V call is TRBV7-9, the J call TRBJ1-2; perhaps TRBD1 as D (6 bases). V dropped 5 bases and J dropped 0 bases, with 16 bases sitting between them. This CDR3 spans 16 amino acids. Germline CDR1 reads SEHNR; CDR2 reads FQNEAQ (reference sequence). CDR3 residues: CASSPSRTEANYGYTF. Here the CDR3 DNA reads TGTGCCAGCAGCCCATCCCGGACAGAAGCTAACTATGGCTACACCTTC. The full variable domain, its missing parts supplied by reference TRBV7-9 and TRBJ1-2, is DTGVSQNPRHKITKRGQNVTFRCDPISEHNRLYWYRQTLGQGPEFLTYFQNEAQLEKSRLLSDRFSAERPKGSFSTLEIQRTEQGDSAMYLCASSPSRTEANYGYTFGSGTRLTVV.

This clone has just a few counts. The J gene is TRBJ2-1, the V gene TRBV27, with D perhaps TRBD1 (6 bases). The germline V and J ends were trimmed by 5 bases and 5 bases, with 16 bases remaining between them. This CDR3 has 15 amino acids. Germline CDR1 reads MNHEY; CDR2 reads SMNVEV (reference sequence). The CDR3 loop reads CASSTGQAKNNEQFF. As DNA, the CDR3 is TGTGCCAGCAGTACGGGACAAGCCAAGAACAATGAGCAGTTCTTC.

This chain links TRBV10-2 with TRBJ1-6; 10 positions agree with TRBD1. V dropped 7 bases and J dropped 10; count of bases not matched to a gene: 10. Germline loops: CDR1 WSHSY, CDR2 SAAADI. This CDR3 has 15 residues. The CDR3 region has the DNA TGCGCCAGCAAAGACAGGGGGCAGGGAGAGTCACCCCTCCACTTT. This sequence encodes CASKDRGQGESPLHF.

The V gene is TRBV30, the J gene TRBJ1-2; 9 bases are shared with TRBD1. Germline CDR1 and CDR2: GTSNPN and SVGIG (reference sequence). The CDR3 runs to 16 residues. The J segment lost 4 bases and the V segment lost 1 base, leaving 10 bases of the junction unmatched. CDR3 in DNA: TGTGCCTGGAGTGCCCCTGGGACAGGGTGGGGCTATGGCTACACCTTC. Protein product: CAWSAPGTGWGYGYTF.

The CDR3 is CASSESRSQPQHF. The CDR3 DNA reads TGTGCCAGCAGTGAATCGCGGAGCCAGCCCCAGCATTTT. The chain uses TRBV2 and TRBJ1-5; D is uncertain. Germline V gene lookup returns CDR1 SNHLY and CDR2 FYNNEI. Trimming pared 2 bases from V and 7 bases from J, leaving 9 bases between. CDR3 length: 13 amino acids. The full variable domain, rest sourced from reference TRBV2 and TRBJ1-5, is EPEVTQTPSHQVTQMGQEVILRCVPISNHLYFYWYRQILGQKVEFLVSFYNNEISEKSEIFDDQFSVERPDGSNFTLKIRSTKLEDSAMYFCASSESRSQPQHFGDGTRLSIL.

This chain links TRBV9 with TRBJ1-1; 8 bases line up with TRBD1. The junction had 5 bases not matched to a gene; V was cut back by 3 bases and J by 4 bases. The CDR3 length is 14 residues. Germline assignment: CDR1 SGDLS and CDR2 YYNGEE. CDR3 in amino acids: CASSAAGGGTEAFF. The CDR3 DNA is TGTGCCAGCAGCGCCGCAGGGGGCGGCACTGAAGCTTTCTTT.

V is TRBV4-2 and J is TRBJ2-1, with D perhaps matching TRBD2 (6 bases). Per the germline V gene, CDR1 is LGHNA and CDR2 is YNFKEQ. CDR3 size: 13 residues. V lost 5 bases to trimming and J lost 9 bases, with 14 bases between them. CDR3 loop: CASSSGGVSEQFF. CDR3 DNA: TGTGCCAGCAGCTCAGGAGGGGTGAGTGAGCAGTTCTTC.

This clone was observed a handful of times. The chain combines TRBV6-5 with TRBJ1-2, with 9 bases fitting TRBD1. CDR1 is MNHEY, CDR2 SVGAGI, per germline. Trimming at V came to 11 bases and at J to 8 bases, leaving 12 bases not matched to a gene. This CDR3 contains 13 residues. The CDR3 reads CAVRGQGSPGYTF. CDR3 nucleotide sequence: TGTGCCGTCCGGGGACAGGGCTCCCCGGGCTACACCTTC.

V gene TRBV19 combines with J gene TRBJ1-1, with 10 bases matching TRBD1. The CDR3 loop spans 15 amino acids. Germline loops: CDR1 LNHDA, CDR2 SQIVND (reference sequence). V lost 8 bases, J lost 5 bases, and 11 bases stayed unmatched. The CDR3 here is CASSRVGTGETEAFF. The CDR3 nucleotides are TGTGCCAGTTCTCGCGTCGGGACAGGGGAAACTGAAGCTTTCTTT.

This clone was recorded once. In nucleotides, the CDR3 is TGTGCCAGCAGCCCGCGGGGGGCCTACAATGAGCAGTTCTTC. This codes for CASSPRGAYNEQFF. V gene TRBV5-4 combines with J gene TRBJ2-1; TRBD2 agrees at 8 bases. Per germline, CDR1 SGHNT and CDR2 YYREEE (reference sequence). The trim removed 4 bases at V and 2 bases at J, leaving 2 bases unmatched. The CDR3 runs to 14 residues.

The chain recombines TRBV4-1 with TRBJ1-2, with D maybe TRBD1 (6 bases). The CDR3 is made up of 19 amino acids. Germline V gene sequence: CDR1 MGHRA, CDR2 YSYEKL. The V gene lost 0 bases and the J gene lost 4 bases, with 24 bases spanning the gap. CDR3 loop: CASSQDWQGTLQKFYGYTF. CDR3 coding DNA: TGCGCCAGCAGCCAAGACTGGCAGGGGACGCTACAGAAATTCTATGGCTACACCTTC.

This chain joins TRBV3-1 (or the pseudogene TRBV3-2) and TRBJ1-1; no clear D. The germline gives CDR1 LGHDT, CDR2 YNNKEL (reference sequence). V gave up 5 bases and J gave up 3 bases, with 10 bases separating them. CDR3 length: 13 amino acids. In nucleotides, the CDR3 is TGTGCCAGCAGCGCGGTCAAGGACACTGAAGCTTTCTTT. It yields the protein CASSAVKDTEAFF.

V and J are TRBV9 and TRBJ2-1; TRBD2 matches 10 bases. The J segment lost 1 base and the V segment lost 0 bases, leaving 13 bases of the junction unmatched. Per the germline V gene, CDR1 is SGDLS and CDR2 is YYNGEE. The CDR3 consists of 20 residues. For the CDR3, the DNA is TGTGCCAGCAGCGTAGCTTCAATGGGGGTGACTAGCGGGTCCTACAATGAGCAGTTCTTC. It specifies CASSVASMGVTSGSYNEQFF.

The rearrangement links TRBV7-9 to TRBJ1-2, with 9 bases matching TRBD1. The CDR3 totals 13 residues. Unmatched junction bases numbered 4, after V lost 6 bases and J lost 5 bases. Germline-derived CDR1 and CDR2 are SEHNR and FQNEAQ (reference sequence). The CDR3 nucleotides are TGTGCCAGCAGGCCGGGACAGGGTTATGGCTACACCTTC. As protein: CASRPGQGYGYTF.

The chain recombines TRBV30 with TRBJ1-2; D may be TRBD1 (6 bases). The CDR3 length is 13 residues. CDR1 is GTSNPN and CDR2 is SVGIG in the germline V gene (reference sequence). Between the trimmed V and J ends, which lost 1 base and 3 bases, there was a span of 9 bases. The CDR3 loop is CAWSEGVDYGYTF. For the CDR3, the DNA is TGTGCCTGGAGTGAGGGGGTTGACTATGGCTACACCTTC.

As to this clone: Other DNA sequences from this sample encode an identical CDR3 as well. V and J are TRBV7-8 and TRBJ2-7; D remains unclear. The germline CDR1 and CDR2 sequences are SGHVS and FQNEAQ. Trimming took off 4 bases at V and 0 bases at J, with 7 bases between the two ends. CDR3 length equals 13 residues. For the CDR3, the DNA is TGTGCCAGCAGCTCCCGTCTCTCCTACGAGCAGTACTTC. This gives the protein CASSSRLSYEQYF. The complete variable domain, with remaining parts taken from reference TRBV7-8 and TRBJ2-7, reads GAGVSQSPRYKVAKRGQDVALRCDPISGHVSLFWYQQALGQGPEFLTYFQNEAQLDKSGLPSDRFFAERPEGSVSTLKIQRTQQEDSAVYLCASSSRLSYEQYFGPGTRLTVT.

The rearrangement links TRBV4-2 to TRBJ2-2, with TRBD2 matching over 12 bases. Germline CDR1 LGHNA, CDR2 YNFKEQ. The CDR3 has 17 amino acids. Trimming removed 1 base from V and 5 bases from J; junction bases left unmatched: 5. This chain's CDR3 is CASSQGLAGGHTGELFF. CDR3 sequence (DNA): TGTGCCAGCAGCCAAGGGCTAGCGGGAGGGCATACCGGGGAGCTGTTTTTT.